These 2 T cell receptor beta chains originate from one sample sequenced in a study of T cells in Graves' hyperthyroidism and ophthalmopathy. RNA transcripts gave rise to amplified TCR beta CDR3 regions. Primed by the HTBI set, a first-round RT-PCR was run on the TCR CDR3. TCRdb analysed the multiplex PCR reads with MiXCR anew, one entry per CDR3 protein. The repertoire holds around 280,000 distinct CDR3 sequences, with about an eighth as singletons. Specimen: blood. The receptors stem from a woman aged 40 to 50 with Graves' hyperthyroidism.

This clonotype was observed a few times. The gene calls are TRBV4-1 and TRBJ1-1; possibly TRBD1 for D (6 bases). The germline V gene encodes CDR1 MGHRA and CDR2 YSYEKL. Trimming shortened V by 6 bases and J by 1 base, and 30 bases separated the two germline ends. CDR3 length: 20 amino acids. CDR3 bases: TGCGCCAGCAGTCTCCCCCCCGGGGGACACGTCCGTTTATCGAACACTGAAGCTTTCTTT. Protein sequence: CASSLPPGGHVRLSNTEAFF.

V is TRBV4-1 and J is TRBJ2-3; 7 nucleotides align to TRBD1. The V and J ends lost 6 bases and 4 bases, in that order; junction bases with no gene match: 16. In germline, CDR1 is MGHRA, CDR2 YSYEKL. The CDR3 contains 17 residues. CDR3 residues: CASRGGAGRDRADTQYF. The CDR3 DNA reads as TGCGCCAGCAGGGGTGGGGCGGGCCGGGACAGAGCAGATACGCAGTATTTT.